These T cell receptor beta chains were read from a single sample in a study of persistence of HIV-infected CD4 T cells. Measured with immunoSEQ multiplex PCR; TCRdb has only the in-frame clones, and not every one. The data hold some 13,000 clones, with about three fifths observed a single time. These receptors are not linked to any known antigen. This specimen was CD4+ T cells sorted from PBMCs after roughly 18-hour stimulation, taken from a patient who received antiretroviral therapy. Receptors were obtained from an adult man with HIV who was CMV-seropositive. Each CDR3 is given with its conserved first and last residue. A D gene is named only where the DNA matches it firmly. The size entry is marked missing in some rows and otherwise reads once, few, many or a size class.

-	-	TRBJ2-7	TRBV11-3	CASSSYRPGDEQYF	TGTGCCAGCAGCTCTTATAGGCCCGGCGACGAGCAGTACTTC
-	-	TRBJ2-1	TRBV24-1	CATSDPRMPYNEQFF	TGTGCCACCAGTGATCCGCGAATGCCCTACAATGAGCAGTTCTTC
-	-	TRBJ2-5	TRBV5-6	CASSPGSIGTQYF	TGTGCCAGCAGCCCTGGGAGCATTGGGACCCAGTACTTC
-	-	TRBJ2-7	TRBV4-1	CASSQRRGEQYF	TGCGCCAGCAGCCAACGTAGGGGGGAGCAGTACTTC
few	TRBD2	TRBJ2-3	TRBV3-1/TRBV3-2	CASSQGSGAGTDTQYF	TGTGCCAGCAGCCAAGGGTCGGGAGCGGGGACAGATACGCAGTATTTT
-	TRBD2	TRBJ2-3	TRBV7-9	CASSFGLAGGLRTDTQYF	TGTGCCAGCAGCTTTGGACTAGCGGGGGGTCTTCGCACAGATACGCAGTATTTT
-	-	TRBJ1-3	TRBV7-8	CASSLREGPGNTIYF	TGTGCCAGCAGTTTACGGGAAGGTCCTGGAAACACCATATATTTT
-	-	TRBJ2-3	TRBV10-3	CAARVVDTQYF	TGTGCCGCCCGAGTTGTGGATACGCAGTATTTT
once	-	TRBJ1-2	TRBV12-3/TRBV12-4	CASSLGPSPSYTF	TGTGCCAGCAGTTTAGGACCGAGTCCAAGCTACACCTTC
once	-	TRBJ1-2	TRBV4-1	CASSQITGPAYGYTF	TGCGCCAGCAGCCAGATTACAGGCCCCGCGTATGGCTACACCTTC
-	TRBD1	TRBJ1-5	TRBV10-3	CAISELWTGGFSAQHF	TGTGCCATCAGTGAGCTTTGGACAGGGGGCTTTTCCGCCCAGCATTTT
-	TRBD1	TRBJ2-7	TRBV10-3	CAISDRDRGLYEQYF	TGTGCCATCAGTGACAGGGACAGGGGGCTTTACGAGCAGTACTTC
-	-	TRBJ2-7	TRBV19	CASSIGGNGGYEQYF	TGTGCCAGTAGTATTGGTGGGAATGGGGGATACGAGCAGTACTTC
-	TRBD2	TRBJ2-7	TRBV6-5	CASSFGLAGVSEQYF	TGTGCCAGCAGTTTCGGACTAGCGGGAGTATCCGAGCAGTACTTC
-	TRBD1	TRBJ2-5	TRBV20-1	CSASSDRGVQETQYF	TGCAGTGCTAGTTCGGACAGGGGGGTCCAAGAGACCCAGTACTTC
-	-	TRBJ1-1	TRBV14	CASSHTLNTEAFF	TGTGCCAGCAGCCACACATTGAACACTGAAGCTTTCTTT
-	-	TRBJ2-1	TRBV5-8	CASSFQGYNEQFF	TGTGCCAGCAGCTTTCAAGGATACAATGAGCAGTTCTTC
-	TRBD1	TRBJ1-1	TRBV30	CAWSADRGQTEAFF	TGTGCCTGGAGTGCCGACAGGGGGCAAACTGAAGCTTTCTTT
-	-	TRBJ1-5	TRBV3-1/TRBV3-2	CASSFKYLWHHQPQHF	TGTGCCAGCAGCTTCAAGTATCTTTGGCATCATCAGCCCCAGCATTTT
-	-	TRBJ1-1	TRBV12-3/TRBV12-4	CASSTHLNTEAFF	TGTGCCAGCAGTACCCATTTGAACACTGAAGCTTTCTTT
few	-	TRBJ1-1	TRBV24-1	CATKFAENTEAFF	TGTGCCACCAAGTTTGCAGAGAACACTGAAGCTTTCTTT
-	-	TRBJ1-4	TRBV3-1/TRBV3-2	CASSQDSPGGSNEKLFF	TGTGCCAGCAGCCAAGATTCCCCCGGCGGGAGCAATGAAAAACTGTTTTTT
-	-	TRBJ1-1	TRBV12-2	CASRLGGTGHLNTEAFF	TGTGCAAGTCGCTTAGGTGGGACAGGACACCTTAACACTGAAGCTTTCTTT
-	-	TRBJ1-1	TRBV5-1	CASSLKDGTEAFF	TGCGCCAGCAGCTTAAAGGACGGGACTGAAGCTTTCTTT
large	-	TRBJ2-1	TRBV24-1	CATSDPTVPYNEQFF	TGTGCCACCAGTGATCCGACAGTCCCCTACAATGAGCAGTTCTTC
-	-	TRBJ2-7	TRBV20-1	CSVRRSYEQYF	TGCAGTGTCAGGAGATCCTACGAGCAGTACTTC
-	-	TRBJ2-3	TRBV7-3	CASSFAEADTQYF	TGTGCCAGCAGCTTCGCTGAAGCAGATACGCAGTATTTT
-	-	TRBJ2-3	TRBV5-1	CASSLQGSETDTQYF	TGCGCCAGCAGCTTACAGGGTTCCGAAACAGATACGCAGTATTTT
-	-	TRBJ2-5	TRBV28	CASSFPTPGRQETQYF	TGTGCCAGCAGTTTCCCGACCCCGGGTCGCCAAGAGACCCAGTACTTC
few	-	TRBJ1-5	TRBV30	CAWSLSTVSNQPQHF	TGTGCCTGGAGCCTCTCGACGGTTAGCAATCAGCCCCAGCATTTT
-	TRBD2	TRBJ2-3	TRBV30	CAWSVREADTQYF	TGTGCCTGGAGTGTACGGGAGGCAGATACGCAGTATTTT
few	-	TRBJ2-1	TRBV20-1	CSAKNNEQFF	TGCAGTGCTAAAAACAATGAGCAGTTCTTC
-	-	TRBJ2-1	TRBV19	CASSLGAFYNEQFF	TGTGCCAGTAGTCTCGGGGCCTTCTACAATGAGCAGTTCTTC
-	-	TRBJ2-3	TRBV21-1	CASSDSRGTGRDTQYF	TGTGCCAGCAGCGACTCACGGGGGACAGGGAGAGATACGCAGTATTTT
few	TRBD1	TRBJ1-2	TRBV7-6	CASSPLPPTGTKGGGYTF	TGTGCCAGCAGCCCTCTCCCACCGACAGGGACGAAAGGGGGAGGCTACACCTTC
-	-	TRBJ2-7	TRBV20-1	CSASEVRTGAVYEQYF	TGCAGTGCTAGTGAAGTAAGGACTGGAGCCGTTTACGAGCAGTACTTC
-	TRBD2	TRBJ2-1	TRBV7-6	CASSFRTSGYNEQFF	TGTGCCAGCAGCTTCAGGACTAGCGGGTACAATGAGCAGTTCTTC
-	-	TRBJ2-3	TRBV3-1/TRBV3-2	CASSRFTDTQYF	TGTGCCAGCAGCCGATTCACAGATACGCAGTATTTT
-	-	TRBJ1-5	TRBV4-1	CASSRSRTVQPQHF	TGCGCCAGCAGCCGTAGCAGGACAGTGCAGCCCCAGCATTTT
-	-	TRBJ1-4	TRBV7-8	CASNSGQENEKLFF	TGTGCCAGCAACTCGGGCCAGGAAAATGAAAAACTGTTTTTT
-	-	TRBJ1-2	TRBV19	CASSIDKGQGVYGYTF	TGTGCCAGTAGTATAGATAAAGGGCAGGGAGTCTATGGCTACACCTTC
few	TRBD1	TRBJ2-7	TRBV6-5	CASSYVGTGDSYEQYF	TGTGCCAGCAGTTACGTAGGGACAGGGGACTCCTACGAGCAGTACTTC
few	-	TRBJ1-6	TRBV14	CASSQQGFSNSPLHF	TGTGCCAGCAGCCAACAGGGTTTCTCTAATTCACCCCTCCACTTT
few	-	TRBJ2-6	TRBV11-2	CASSRGSGFVSGANVLTF	TGTGCCAGCAGCCGGGGGTCAGGGTTTGTCTCTGGGGCCAACGTCCTGACTTTC
-	-	TRBJ2-5	TRBV9	CASSVGKADRETQYF	TGTGCCAGCAGCGTAGGAAAAGCGGACCGAGAGACCCAGTACTTC
-	-	TRBJ2-5	TRBV28	CASLSGVETQYF	TGTGCCAGCCTCTCGGGGGTCGAGACCCAGTACTTC
-	-	TRBJ2-7	TRBV29-1	CSVSGLRQGDFYEQYF	TGCAGCGTCTCAGGCTTACGGCAGGGGGACTTCTACGAGCAGTACTTC
-	-	TRBJ2-3	TRBV19	CASSRTPFSGTNTQYF	TGTGCCAGTAGTAGGACCCCGTTCTCAGGGACGAATACGCAGTATTTT
-	-	TRBJ2-2	TRBV2	CASSLLATYTGELFF	TGTGCCAGCAGTCTACTAGCAACCTACACCGGGGAGCTGTTTTTT